The clone carrying this T cell receptor (beta chain) was seen at least ten times. According to the study, genomic DNA was the template for TCR beta VDJ and CDR3 profiling. Each CDR3 protein is one row after TCRdb ran MiXCR on the reads. The sample has 68,000 or so distinct CDR3 sequences; roughly 50% are singletons. The data were taken from a study of CD8+CD57+ T cells in acquired aplastic anemia. This CDR3 contains 15 residues. The germline gives CDR1 LNHDA, CDR2 SQIVND (reference sequence). With 4 bases removed from V and 4 bases from J, the gap between germline ends came to 14 bases. Sequencing was performed on sorted CD4+, CD8+, or CD8+CD57+ T cells (not recorded which) from PBMCs. The source of this sequence is a human donor in good health, serving as a control. V gene TRBV19 combines with J gene TRBJ1-5; no clear D. The CDR3 DNA reads TGTGCCAGTAGTAGGGCAGACTTGGGTAATCAGCCCCAGCATTTT. It encodes CASSRADLGNQPQHF. The complete variable domain, with remaining parts taken from reference TRBV19 and TRBJ1-5, reads DGGITQSPKYLFRKEGQNVTLSCEQNLNHDAMYWYRQDPGQGLRLIYYSQIVNDFQKGDIAEGYSVSREKKESFPLTVTSAQKNPTAFYLCASSRADLGNQPQHFGDGTRLSIL.